The 18 T cell receptor beta chains reported below all come from one sample, sequenced in a study of blood T cell repertoires in COVID-19. TCRdb's copy holds only in-frame clones and misses some; the assay was immunoSEQ multiplex PCR. The data show about 140,000 clones, with around 86% seen just once and 5.4% held by the top ten. Sequenced input: peripheral blood. These receptors all come from a human donor in a cohort sampled during active COVID-19.

The chain is built from TRBV28 and TRBJ1-1; 9 bases fit TRBD1. J gave up 0 bases and V 6 bases, and 14 bases lay outside the gene matches. The CDR3 sequence is 18 residues long. Germline CDR1 reads MDHEN; CDR2 reads SYDVKM. The CDR3 nucleotides are TGTGCCAGCAGGCCCGGTACAGGGGGCGGTATTATGAACACTGAAGCTTTCTTT. Amino acids: CASRPGTGGGIMNTEAFF.

The genes are TRBV3-1 (or the pseudogene TRBV3-2) and TRBJ1-5, with 7 bases identical to TRBD1. J was trimmed by 3 bases and V by 3 bases; bases with no gene match: 5. Per the germline V gene, CDR1 is LGHDT and CDR2 is YNNKEL (reference sequence). CDR3 length: 15 amino acids. The CDR3 is CASSHGTANNQPQHF. The CDR3 DNA reads TGTGCCAGCAGCCATGGGACAGCCAACAATCAGCCCCAGCATTTT.

A single count supports this clone. This chain uses TRBV4-1 with TRBJ2-7; 11 bases line up with TRBD1. The germline V gene has CDR1 MGHRA and CDR2 YSYEKL. This CDR3 contains 15 residues. With 4 bases clipped from V and 1 base from J, the junction kept 3 bases outside the gene matches. The CDR3 DNA reads TGCGCCAGCAGCCCCGGGACAGGGGGATCCTACGAGCAGTACTTC. It codes for CASSPGTGGSYEQYF.

The CDR3 DNA sequence: TGTGCCAGCAGCTTACGTTACCGGTACCAAGAGACCCAGTACTTC. This codes for CASSLRYRYQETQYF. The rearrangement joins TRBV7-9 to TRBJ2-5, with no clear D. Germline V gene lookup returns CDR1 SEHNR and CDR2 FQNEAQ (reference sequence). The CDR3 consists of 15 residues. The ends were cut back, 2 bases at V and 0 bases at J, with 10 bases in the middle. Full variable domain (missing parts from reference TRBV7-9 and TRBJ2-5): DTGVSQNPRHKITKRGQNVTFRCDPISEHNRLYWYRQTLGQGPEFLTYFQNEAQLEKSRLLSDRFSAERPKGSFSTLEIQRTEQGDSAMYLCASSLRYRYQETQYFGPGTRLLVL.

Comment on this clone: The junction departs from germline at one end; a sequencing error may be responsible. The CDR3 protein is CAAGTGTRSEQLF. CDR3 nucleotides: TGTGCCGCCGGGACAGGGACCCGTAGCGAGCAGCTCTTC. The genes are TRBV15 and TRBJ2-1, with 9 bases that match TRBD1. The CDR3 sequence is 13 residues long. CDR1 LNHNV and CDR2 YYDKDF come from the germline V gene (reference sequence).

The chain uses TRBV19 and TRBJ1-6, with unresolved D. CDR1 LNHDA and CDR2 SQIVND come from the germline V gene (reference sequence). V was cut by 3 bases and J by 0 bases, with 6 bases left in between. This CDR3 is built from 15 residues. The CDR3 nucleotides are TGTGCCAGTAGTATGATGAGCTCCTATAATTCACCCCTCCACTTT. This gives the protein CASSMMSSYNSPLHF.

The chain joins TRBV28 to TRBJ1-5; D possibly corresponds to TRBD1 (6 bases). V dropped 7 bases and J dropped 0 bases, with 13 bases sitting between them. The V gene's germline CDR1 is MDHEN and CDR2 SYDVKM. There are 15 residues in the CDR3. CDR3 loop: CASISGTLSNQPQHF. The CDR3 DNA reads as TGTGCCAGCATTTCCGGGACACTTAGCAATCAGCCCCAGCATTTT.

The J gene is TRBJ2-3, the V gene TRBV7-2; 7 nucleotides agree with TRBD2. The CDR3 has 15 residues. The V gene's germline CDR1 is SGHTA and CDR2 FQGNSA. Germline trimming cut 5 bases from V and 10 bases from J; bases unmatched to any gene: 15. CDR3 residues: CASSIQTGTNDAQYF. For the CDR3, the DNA is TGTGCCAGCAGCATACAAACCGGGACTAACGATGCGCAGTATTTT.

V usage is TRBV15 and J usage is TRBJ2-3; D gene uncertain. There are 14 residues in the CDR3. In germline, CDR1 is LNHNV, CDR2 YYDKDF (reference sequence). The V end lost 0 bases, the J end lost 7 bases, and 11 bases lay between the germline ends. CDR3 nucleotides: TGTGCCACCAGCAGAGATTTAAGCACGCATACGCAGTATTTT. Its translation: CATSRDLSTHTQYF. Drawing the rest from reference TRBV15 and TRBJ2-3, the complete variable domain is DAMVIQNPRYQVTQFGKPVTLSCSQTLNHNVMYWYQQKSSQAPKLLFHYYDKDFNNEADTPDNFQSRRPNTSFCFLDIRSPGLGDTAMYLCATSRDLSTHTQYFGPGTRLTVL.

The V gene is TRBV5-6, the J gene TRBJ1-2; D perhaps matches TRBD1 (5 bases). CDR1 SGHDT and CDR2 YYEEEE come from the germline V gene. The CDR3 loop spans 15 amino acids. V lost 3 bases to trimming and J lost 8 bases, with 20 bases between them. DNA for the CDR3: TGTGCCAGCAGCTCGTCACCGCAGACAGTAAAGGGCTACACCTTC. It encodes CASSSSPQTVKGYTF.

The sample holds one count of this clone. This chain links TRBV5-1 with TRBJ1-2; the D gene is possibly TRBD1 (5 bases). Germline values: CDR1 SGHRS, CDR2 YFSETQ. The CDR3 consists of 14 residues. The V gene lost 0 bases and the J gene lost 6 bases, with 12 bases spanning the gap. The CDR3 nucleotides read TGCGCCAGCAGCTTGGAGGGGAGGGGAGATGGCTACACCTTC. Translated: CASSLEGRGDGYTF.

The V gene is TRBV29-1, the J gene TRBJ2-3; a possible D gene is TRBD2 (7 bases). Trimming removed 6 bases from V and 4 bases from J, with 17 bases in between. The CDR3 totals 14 residues. Looked up from germline, CDR1 is SQVTM and CDR2 is ANQGSEA. CDR3 amino acids: CSVTQGGRPDTQYF. The CDR3, as DNA: TGCAGCGTCACACAGGGAGGGAGGCCAGATACGCAGTATTTT.

The rearrangement links TRBV2 to TRBJ2-5; 8 bases agree with TRBD1. Germline V gene lookup returns CDR1 SNHLY and CDR2 FYNNEI. CDR3 size: 13 residues. V shed 8 bases and J 1 base; nucleotides not matched to a gene: 3. CDR3 sequence reads: CASQGQGQETQYF. The CDR3, as DNA: TGTGCCAGCCAAGGACAGGGCCAAGAGACCCAGTACTTC.

The rearrangement uses TRBV5-1 and TRBJ2-7, with D possibly TRBD2 on 5 matching bases. V was trimmed by 2 bases and J by 2 bases, leaving 23 bases between them. This CDR3 has 18 residues. From germline, CDR1 is SGHRS and CDR2 YFSETQ. The CDR3 reads CASSLRAPTQRSTYEQYF. The CDR3 DNA sequence: TGCGCCAGCAGCTTAAGGGCCCCGACCCAGCGGAGCACCTACGAGCAGTACTTC.

CDR3: CASSSSTGGDATQYF. As DNA, the CDR3 is TGTGCCAGCAGCTCGAGTACAGGGGGGGACGCGACCCAGTACTTC. The J gene is TRBJ2-5, the V gene TRBV7-9; TRBD1 is a possible D gene (8 bases). V was cut by 4 bases and J by 7 bases, with 19 bases left in between. CDR1 and CDR2 (germline): SEHNR, FQNEAQ (reference sequence). The CDR3 has 15 amino acids.

V usage is TRBV6-2 or TRBV6-3 and J usage is TRBJ1-6; 7 bases map to TRBD1. V lost 5 bases and J lost 6; bases outside the gene matches: 7. The CDR3 contains 15 residues. CDR1 is MNHEY, CDR2 SVGEGT, per germline. The CDR3 is CASSSDRARNSPLHF. As DNA, the CDR3 is TGTGCCAGCAGTAGCGACAGGGCACGTAATTCACCCCTCCACTTT.

CDR3 loop: CASSTQDRVNSPLHF. CDR3 sequence (DNA): TGTGCCAGCAGTACCCAGGACAGGGTTAATTCACCCCTCCACTTT. V gene TRBV27 combines with J gene TRBJ1-6; 8 nucleotides align to TRBD1. This CDR3 is 15 amino acids long. CDR1 is MNHEY, CDR2 SMNVEV, per germline (reference sequence). Trimming cost V 5 bases and J 6 bases; bases outside gene matches: 6.

This chain connects TRBV28 to TRBJ1-3; a possible D gene is TRBD1 (5 bases). Deletions cut 6 bases from V and 3 bases from J, with 12 bases between. The CDR3 length is 14 residues. CDR1 is MDHEN and CDR2 is SYDVKM in the germline V gene. CDR3 loop: CASRRGGVGNTIYF. CDR3 sequence (DNA): TGTGCCAGCAGACGGGGGGGAGTTGGAAACACCATATATTTT.